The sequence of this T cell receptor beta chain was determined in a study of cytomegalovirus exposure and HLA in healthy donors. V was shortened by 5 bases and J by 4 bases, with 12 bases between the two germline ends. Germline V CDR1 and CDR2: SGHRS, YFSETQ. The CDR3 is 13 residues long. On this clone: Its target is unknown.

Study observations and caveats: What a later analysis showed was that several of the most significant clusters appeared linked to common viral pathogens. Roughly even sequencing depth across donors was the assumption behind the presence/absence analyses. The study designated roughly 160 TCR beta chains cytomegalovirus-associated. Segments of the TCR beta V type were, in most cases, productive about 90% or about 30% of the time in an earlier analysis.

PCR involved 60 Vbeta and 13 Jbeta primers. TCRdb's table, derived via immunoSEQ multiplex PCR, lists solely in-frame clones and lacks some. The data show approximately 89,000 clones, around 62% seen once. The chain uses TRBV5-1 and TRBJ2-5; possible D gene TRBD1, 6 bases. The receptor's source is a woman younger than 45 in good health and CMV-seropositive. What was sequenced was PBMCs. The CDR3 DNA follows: TGCGCCAGCAGAACGGACAGCATAGAGACCCAGTACTTC. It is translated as CASRTDSIETQYF.